This entry lists 20 T cell receptor beta chains sequenced from one sample in a study of T cell responses to AZD1222 COVID-19 vaccine. Assay used: immunoSEQ multiplex PCR; TCRdb lists only in-frame clones, some missing. The data hold about 110,000 clones, with 88% observed a single time. The sample here was peripheral blood, taken on day 0 of AZD1222 vaccination. These receptors were taken from an adult in good health.

V and J are TRBV12-1 and TRBJ1-5. TRBV12-1 is termed a pseudogene. This CDR3 has 16 amino acids. Here the CDR3 reads CASSLSFGGRLQPQHF. For the CDR3, the DNA is TGTGCCAGCAGCTTGTCTTTCGGGGGCCGACTACAGCCCCAGCATTTT.

V is TRBV7-6 and J is TRBJ1-2; perhaps TRBD1 as D (6 bases). The CDR3 extends over 15 amino acids. With 1 base removed from V and 4 bases from J, the gap between germline ends came to 13 bases. From germline, CDR1 is SGHVS and CDR2 FNYEAQ. The CDR3 nucleotides are TGTGCCAGCAGCTTAGGAGCAGGGGTCGGCTATGGCTACACCTTC. Translation gives CASSLGAGVGYGYTF.

This clone has a handful of counts. The chain has TRBV3-1 (or the pseudogene TRBV3-2) and TRBJ2-6; 7 bases fit TRBD2. CDR1 is LGHDT, CDR2 YNNKEL, per germline (reference sequence). V dropped 3 bases and J dropped 0; count of bases not matched to a gene: 8. The CDR3 totals 18 residues. CDR3: CASSHLAGSASGANVLTF. In DNA form, the CDR3 reads TGTGCCAGCAGCCATTTAGCGGGCTCCGCCTCTGGGGCCAACGTCCTGACTTTC.

V usage is TRBV4-2 and J usage is TRBJ1-1, with D maybe TRBD1 (5 bases). The CDR3 has 15 residues. V was cut by 5 bases and J by 0 bases, with 13 bases left in between. Germline CDR1 and CDR2: LGHNA and YNFKEQ. The CDR3 nucleotides read TGTGCCAGCAGCGCCCCGACAGTTTTGAACACTGAAGCTTTCTTT. It translates to CASSAPTVLNTEAFF.

The chain uses TRBV19 and TRBJ1-6; a weak D match, TRBD1 (6 bases). The V end was cut by 6 bases, the J end by 7 bases, with 13 bases between. The CDR3 spans 14 residues. Germline loops: CDR1 LNHDA, CDR2 SQIVND (reference sequence). The CDR3 is CASSLQGHNSPLHF. In DNA, the CDR3 is TGTGCCAGTAGCCTACAGGGTCACAATTCACCCCTCCACTTT.

J is TRBJ2-7 and V is TRBV2, with 7 bases identical to TRBD1. V shed 2 bases and J 4 bases; nucleotides not matched to a gene: 8. CDR3 length: 15 residues. Germline loops: CDR1 SNHLY, CDR2 FYNNEI. As DNA, the CDR3 is TGTGCCAGCAGTGAAAAGGGGGCCGTGGTTTACGAGCAGTACTTC. Its protein product is CASSEKGAVVYEQYF.

V usage is TRBV7-9 and J usage is TRBJ1-5; D may be TRBD1 (6 bases). The CDR3 length is 16 residues. The ends were cut back, 5 bases at V and 6 bases at J, with 20 bases in the middle. Looked up from germline, CDR1 is SEHNR and CDR2 is FQNEAQ (reference sequence). CDR3: CASSALGPEGGQPQHF. CDR3 in DNA: TGTGCCAGCAGCGCACTAGGGCCAGAGGGGGGTCAGCCCCAGCATTTT.

The V and J genes are TRBV12-5 and TRBJ1-2; the match to TRBD1 covers 9 bases. V shed 4 bases, J shed 4 bases, and the junction held 7 bases outside the gene matches. CDR1 is LGHNT, CDR2 FRNRAP, per germline. This CDR3 is 15 amino acids long. The CDR3 region is CASGSYRGRSYGYTF. The DNA for the CDR3 is TGTGCTAGTGGTTCCTACAGGGGGCGTAGCTATGGCTACACCTTC. The variable domain in full, with the rest retrieved from reference TRBV12-5 and TRBJ1-2, is DARVTQTPRHKVTEMGQEVTMRCQPILGHNTVFWYRQTMMQGLELLAYFRNRAPLDDSGMPKDRFSAEMPDATLATLKIQPSEPRDSAVYFCASGSYRGRSYGYTFGSGTRLTVV.

This clone was seen just once. V usage is TRBV19 and J usage is TRBJ1-6, with 7 bases lining up with TRBD1. Germline loops: CDR1 LNHDA, CDR2 SQIVND (reference sequence). CDR3 size: 16 residues. The ends lost 6 bases at V and 6 bases at J; junction bases unmatched: 11. The CDR3 DNA reads TGTGCCAGTAGCCGGATTGAGGGACAGCGTAATTCACCCCTCCACTTT. It codes for CASSRIEGQRNSPLHF.

A note on this clone: The sample has other DNA sequences that encode this CDR3 too. The chain recombines TRBV9 with TRBJ1-6; a possible D gene is TRBD1 (6 bases). V lost 0 bases, J lost 9 bases, and 16 bases lay in between. There are 16 residues in the CDR3. Germline CDR1 SGDLS, CDR2 YYNGEE. The CDR3 DNA sequence: TGTGCCAGCAGCGTAGGGGGGGCGGGGGGGATTTCACCCCTCCACTTT. This codes for CASSVGGAGGISPLHF.

This clone has just one count. The chain joins TRBV7-2 to TRBJ2-2; no reliable D call. CDR3 length: 15 amino acids. Per germline, CDR1 SGHTA and CDR2 FQGNSA. V shed 1 base and J shed 3 bases, with 9 bases lying between them. This CDR3 is CASSLVGSYTGELFF. Here the CDR3 DNA reads TGTGCCAGCAGCTTAGTAGGCTCCTACACCGGGGAGCTGTTTTTT.

This clone was recorded once. The chain has TRBV4-3 and TRBJ1-4; maybe TRBD1 (6 bases). Trimming took 4 bases from V and 8 from J, leaving 17 bases between them. The germline V gene has CDR1 LGHNA and CDR2 YSLEER. There are 15 residues in the CDR3. The CDR3 DNA is TGCGCCAGCAGCCTCATGGGGGCCCTAGGGGAAAAACTGTTTTTT. Translation: CASSLMGALGEKLFF.

The rearrangement links TRBV27 to TRBJ2-7; tentatively, D is TRBD1 or TRBD2 (6 bases each). Germline-derived CDR1 and CDR2 are MNHEY and SMNVEV (reference sequence). V was trimmed by 3 bases and J by 1 base, leaving 19 bases between them. This CDR3 region has 17 residues. The CDR3 DNA follows: TGTGCCAGCAGTTTGGGCGGCCGGTGGGGGGCGTCCTACGAGCAGTACTTC. Its translation: CASSLGGRWGASYEQYF.

The V call is TRBV30, the J call TRBJ1-2; 8 bases line up with TRBD1. CDR1 is GTSNPN, CDR2 SVGIG, per germline (reference sequence). Trimming at V came to 2 bases and at J to 1 base, leaving 3 bases not matched to a gene. CDR3 length: 14 residues. CDR3 sequence: CAWSRDRRNYGYTF. CDR3 in DNA: TGTGCCTGGAGTCGGGACAGGCGTAACTATGGCTACACCTTC.

The chain combines TRBV7-9 with TRBJ2-5; TRBD1 aligns across 7 bases. This CDR3 comprises 14 residues. V lost 4 bases to trimming and J lost 0 bases; unmatched junction nucleotides: 2. The germline gives CDR1 SEHNR, CDR2 FQNEAQ (reference sequence). The DNA for the CDR3 is TGTGCCAGCAGCTCCAGGGGGTACCAAGAGACCCAGTACTTC. Encoded protein: CASSSRGYQETQYF.

Written as DNA, the CDR3 is TGTGCCAGTACGACACAGGGACGGGCCGGGGAGCTGTTTTTT. Translation gives CASTTQGRAGELFF. The gene calls are TRBV19 and TRBJ2-2; weak D call: TRBD1 (6 bases). V shed 7 bases and J shed 6 bases, with 15 bases lying between them. The V gene's germline CDR1 is LNHDA and CDR2 SQIVND (reference sequence). CDR3 size: 14 residues.

The V and J genes are TRBV5-6 and TRBJ2-7; D is unclear. The CDR3 totals 12 residues. Germline assignment: CDR1 SGHDT and CDR2 YYEEEE. Trimming stripped 3 bases from V and 4 bases from J, with 8 bases between. CDR3 sequence: CASSSDLYEQYV. CDR3 nucleotides: TGTGCCAGCAGCTCCGACTTGTACGAGCAGTACGTC.

This clone appeared a single time. The chain recombines TRBV7-2 with TRBJ1-2; tentative D call: TRBD1 (6 bases). Germline V gives CDR1 SGHTA, CDR2 FQGNSA. Trimming cost V 2 bases and J 4 bases, with 14 bases left between them. This CDR3 contains 15 residues. CDR3 loop: CASSLPGGLVYGYTF. The DNA of the CDR3 is TGTGCCAGCAGCTTACCGGGGGGGCTGGTCTATGGCTACACCTTC.

J is TRBJ2-2 and V is TRBV9; D unclear. The V and J ends lost 3 bases and 6 bases respectively, with 9 bases between them. The CDR3 spans 13 residues. Looked up from germline, CDR1 is SGDLS and CDR2 is YYNGEE. CDR3 loop: CASSGRLAGELFF. Written as DNA, the CDR3 is TGTGCCAGCAGCGGACGACTTGCCGGGGAGCTGTTTTTT.

This chain connects TRBV5-5 to TRBJ1-2; the D gene is possibly TRBD1 (6 bases). This CDR3 is 14 amino acids long. CDR1 is SGHKS and CDR2 is YYEKEE in the germline V gene (reference sequence). V was trimmed by 3 bases and J by 4 bases, leaving 13 bases between them. This CDR3 is CASSSTGWSYGYTF. CDR3 nucleotide sequence: TGTGCCAGCAGCTCGACAGGTTGGTCCTATGGCTACACCTTC.